The 11 T cell receptor beta chains below come from one sample, sequenced in a study of T cell responses to AZD1222 COVID-19 vaccine. This table comes from immunoSEQ multiplex PCR, and its TCRdb copy is limited to in-frame clones, with some not included. The sample includes 150,000 to 200,000 clones, around nine tenths of them seen just once. Sample: peripheral blood, taken 28 days after the second AZD1222 dose. The source is an adult who received the AZD1222 COVID-19 vaccine.

This sequence joins TRBV10-3 and TRBJ2-5; D unclear. The CDR3 totals 13 residues. Germline V gene data show CDR1 as ENHRY and CDR2 as SYGVKD. V dropped 3 bases and J dropped 3 bases, with 8 bases sitting between them. DNA for the CDR3: TGTGCCATCAGTGACGGCTTAGAAGAGACCCAGTACTTC. This sequence encodes CAISDGLEETQYF.

The rearrangement joins TRBV7-2 to TRBJ1-1, with D maybe TRBD1 (6 bases). V was clipped by 3 bases and J by 4 bases, with 12 bases between them. CDR3 length: 14 residues. The germline V gene has CDR1 SGHTA and CDR2 FQGNSA. CDR3 sequence (DNA): TGTGCCAGCAGCTTTCGGGGGGCTCGCACTGAAGCTTTCTTT. Translation: CASSFRGARTEAFF.

The chain recombines TRBV18 with TRBJ2-2, with TRBD2 identical over 13 bases. After removal of 5 bases from V and 0 bases from J, the junction contained 3 bases not matched to a gene. The germline V gene has CDR1 KGHSH and CDR2 LQKENI. CDR3 length equals 17 residues. CDR3 region: CASSGGLAGPNTGELFF. CDR3 DNA sequence: TGTGCCAGCTCAGGGGGACTAGCGGGACCGAACACCGGGGAGCTGTTTTTT.

The chain joins TRBV7-9 to TRBJ2-7; no clear D gene. The germline gives CDR1 SEHNR, CDR2 FQNEAQ (reference sequence). The CDR3 is 14 residues long. Trimming shortened V by 6 bases and J by 3 bases, and 15 bases separated the two germline ends. CDR3 nucleotides: TGTGCCAGCAGTCTAGACTCCGGTATCTACGAGCAGTACTTC. Amino acid sequence: CASSLDSGIYEQYF. The variable domain in full, with the rest retrieved from reference TRBV7-9 and TRBJ2-7, is DTGVSQNPRHKITKRGQNVTFRCDPISEHNRLYWYRQTLGQGPEFLTYFQNEAQLEKSRLLSDRFSAERPKGSFSTLEIQRTEQGDSAMYLCASSLDSGIYEQYFGPGTRLTVT.

V gene TRBV19 combines with J gene TRBJ2-1; D may be TRBD1 (6 bases). Germline CDR1 LNHDA, CDR2 SQIVND (reference sequence). Trimming removed 6 bases at V and 7 bases at J, with 16 bases between. This CDR3 has 14 residues. Here the CDR3 DNA reads TGTGCCAGTAGGGGCACAGGGCCAGGGAATGAGCAGTTCTTC. Encoded protein: CASRGTGPGNEQFF. The entire variable domain, with the rest obtained from reference TRBV19 and TRBJ2-1, is as follows: DGGITQSPKYLFRKEGQNVTLSCEQNLNHDAMYWYRQDPGQGLRLIYYSQIVNDFQKGDIAEGYSVSREKKESFPLTVTSAQKNPTAFYLCASRGTGPGNEQFFGPGTRLTVL.

The V call is TRBV28, the J call TRBJ2-1; 12 bases agree with TRBD1. Germline CDR1 and CDR2: MDHEN and SYDVKM. This CDR3 is built from 14 residues. V gave up 4 bases and J gave up 12 bases; unmatched junction bases: 7. DNA for the CDR3: TGTGCCAGCAGTTCGGGACAGGGGGCCCTAAGGCAGTTCTTC. As protein: CASSSGQGALRQFF.

This clone has only one observation. The chain has TRBV20-1 and TRBJ2-5; 8 bases are a match to TRBD2. The germline CDR1 and CDR2 sequences are DFQATT and SNEGSKA (reference sequence). The CDR3 has 14 residues. Trimming removed 3 bases from V and 2 bases from J; junction bases left unmatched: 5. In DNA form, the CDR3 reads TGCAGTGCTAGTTACGGGGGGGAACAAGAGACCCAGTACTTC. Its translation: CSASYGGEQETQYF.

The rearrangement joins TRBV28 to TRBJ1-5, with TRBD1 matching over 7 bases. J was trimmed by 2 bases and V by 5 bases; bases with no gene match: 6. Germline V CDR1 and CDR2: MDHEN, SYDVKM. The CDR3 runs to 15 residues. CDR3 amino acids: CASSQGGVGNQPQHF. CDR3 sequence (DNA): TGTGCCAGCAGTCAGGGGGGCGTTGGCAATCAGCCCCAGCATTTT.

The chain links TRBV28 to TRBJ1-5, with D perhaps matching TRBD1 (5 bases). Trimming removed 2 bases from V and 4 bases from J, with 18 bases in between. Germline loops: CDR1 MDHEN, CDR2 SYDVKM. The CDR3 extends over 17 amino acids. CDR3 protein: CASSLISGTSINQPQHF. The CDR3 nucleotides are TGTGCCAGCAGTTTAATTTCGGGGACGTCGATTAATCAGCCCCAGCATTTT.

The chain employs TRBV19 and TRBJ1-1; tentative D call: TRBD1 (5 bases). This CDR3 contains 14 residues. CDR1 and CDR2 (germline): LNHDA, SQIVND (reference sequence). V lost 5 bases and J lost 3, with 13 bases in between. The CDR3 nucleotides are TGTGCCAGTAGTCCTCTGGGGCGTTACACTGAAGCTTTCTTT. It codes for CASSPLGRYTEAFF.

In DNA form, the CDR3 reads TGTGCCAGCAGCTCAGGGGGGGACTTGAAGATCGAGCAGTACTTC. Its protein product is CASSSGGDLKIEQYF. This chain connects TRBV7-2 to TRBJ2-7; D is possibly TRBD1 or TRBD2 (7 bases each). Per the germline V gene, CDR1 is SGHTA and CDR2 is FQGNSA. Between the trimmed V and J ends, which lost 4 bases and 6 bases, there was a span of 19 bases. This CDR3 spans 15 amino acids.